This entry lists 2 T cell receptor beta chains sequenced from one sample in a study of blood T cells in healthy people across ages. With a J-beta primer mix and a sample-barcoded 5' primer, a second PCR ran about 7 to 11 cycles. A single record per CDR3 protein comes from TCRdb applying MiXCR to the 5' RACE reads. The sample records around 650,000 distinct CDR3 sequences, 40% to 45% being singletons. The sequenced material came from blood. The receptor source for this set is a man older than 75 in good health.

This clonotype occurred many times. The V call is TRBV7-9, the J call TRBJ2-1; D is uncertain. Trimming left V 4 bases short and J 4 bases short, with 23 bases between. The CDR3 is 18 amino acids. CDR1 and CDR2 from the germline V gene are SEHNR and FQNEAQ (reference sequence). As DNA, the CDR3 is TGTGCCAGCAGCTCCATCCAGACAAGTGGGGTTTCATACAATGAGCAGTTCTTC. Its protein product is CASSSIQTSGVSYNEQFF.

V gene TRBV4-2 combines with J gene TRBJ1-2; the match to TRBD1 covers 7 bases. The CDR3 runs 15 residues. V lost 0 bases to trimming and J lost 8 bases; unmatched junction nucleotides: 9. CDR1 LGHNA and CDR2 YNFKEQ come from the germline V gene. In nucleotides, the CDR3 is TGTGCCAGCAGCCAAGACCGTGTAGGGGGCTACGGCTACACCTTC. It specifies CASSQDRVGGYGYTF.